This T cell receptor beta chain was captured in a study of human T cells and chemical hapten exposure. Across the whole study: Per-sample TCR yield variability stemmed mainly from small pooled library volume differences. General study findings and limits: There was no change with DPC sensitization in TCRs above 1 in 1000 frequency.

TCRdb ran MiXCR on the RACE reads and lists one entry per CDR3 protein. The table has tens of thousands of distinct CDR3 sequences, under 14% seen once. The CDR3 is made up of 14 amino acids. V was trimmed by 0 bases and J by 5 bases, leaving 10 bases between them. Germline CDR1 is MNHNS and CDR2 is SASEGT. This clonotype has a count of ten or more. Antigen: not known. The time point was: patch test 3, about 24 weeks after DPC sensitization. Treatment of the sample: therapeutic diphenylcyclopropenone sensitization with weekly scalp DPC. Sequenced material: whole blood, taken in connection with sensitization to the hapten diphenylcyclopropenone (DPC). The V call is TRBV6-1, the J call TRBJ2-5, with unresolved D. The sequence derives from a woman in her forties or fifties with alopecia areata. Some clones in this sample may be carry-over from other donors' samples. The CDR3 loop reads CASSEAAMGETQYF. In nucleotides, the CDR3 is TGTGCCAGCAGTGAAGCGGCGATGGGGGAGACCCAGTACTTC.